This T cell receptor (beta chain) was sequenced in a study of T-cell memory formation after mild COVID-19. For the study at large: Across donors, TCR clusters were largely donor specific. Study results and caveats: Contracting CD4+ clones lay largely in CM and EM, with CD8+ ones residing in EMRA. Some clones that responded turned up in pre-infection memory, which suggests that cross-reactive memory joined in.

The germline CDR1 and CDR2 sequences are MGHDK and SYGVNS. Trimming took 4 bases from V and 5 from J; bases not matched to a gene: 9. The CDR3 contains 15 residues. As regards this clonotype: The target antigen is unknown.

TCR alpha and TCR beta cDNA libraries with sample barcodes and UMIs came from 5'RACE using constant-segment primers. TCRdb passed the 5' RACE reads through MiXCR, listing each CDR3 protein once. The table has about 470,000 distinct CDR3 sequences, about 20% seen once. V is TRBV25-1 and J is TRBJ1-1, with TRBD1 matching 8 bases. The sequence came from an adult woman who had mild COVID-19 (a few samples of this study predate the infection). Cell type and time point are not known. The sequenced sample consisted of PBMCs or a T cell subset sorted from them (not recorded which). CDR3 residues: CASSARTGRETEAFF. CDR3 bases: TGTGCCAGCAGTGCAAGGACAGGGAGGGAAACTGAAGCTTTCTTT.